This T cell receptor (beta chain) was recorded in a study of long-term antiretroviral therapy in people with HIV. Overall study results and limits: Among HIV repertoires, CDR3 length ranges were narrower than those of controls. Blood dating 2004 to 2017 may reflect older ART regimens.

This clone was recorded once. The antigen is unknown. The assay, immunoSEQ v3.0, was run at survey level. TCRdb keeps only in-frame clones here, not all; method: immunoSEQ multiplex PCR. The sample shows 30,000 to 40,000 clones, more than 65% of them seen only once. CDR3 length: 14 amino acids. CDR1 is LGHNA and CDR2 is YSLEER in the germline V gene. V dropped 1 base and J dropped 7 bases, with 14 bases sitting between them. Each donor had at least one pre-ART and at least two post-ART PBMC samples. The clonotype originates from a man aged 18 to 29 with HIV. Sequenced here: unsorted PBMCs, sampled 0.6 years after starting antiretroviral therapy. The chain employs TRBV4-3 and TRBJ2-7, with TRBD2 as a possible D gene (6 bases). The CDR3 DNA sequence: TGCGCCAGCAGCCAAGTACTAGCCAGAGGGGAGCAGTACTTC. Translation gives CASSQVLARGEQYF.